This T cell receptor (beta chain) comes out of a study of blood T cell repertoires in COVID-19 (dated by TCRdb to about 2020). Some background on the complete study: Collaborator samples came from the United States, Italy and Spain and covered acute and convalescent phases of COVID-19. The material from the prospective study consisted of cDNA or gDNA derived from T cells, B-cell-depleted T cells, or PBMCs. The repertoires were released in a freely available public database meant as a resource for research on the immune response to SARS-CoV-2. Where HLA class I and class II types were available, the types were taken from metadata supplied by the sample provider, not from assay-based typing. Subjects who had been exposed to COVID-19, were actively infected with it, or had recovered from it provided the deeply sampled blood TCRbeta repertoires that made up the dataset. The samples were drawn from two sources: the first 160 participants of the ongoing ImmuneRACE study, and over 950 subjects contributed by 6 global collaborators. Nearly every sample came with metadata listing a de-identified subject ID, COVID-19 status, age in years and sex. Beyond this particular receptor, the publication reports: How much clinical and demographic metadata was included differed by source and by participant, and the metadata was provided uncurated.

TCRbeta CDR3 regions were amplified from genomic DNA using the immunoSEQ Assay, a bias-controlled multiplex PCR. The paper's data handling went like this. The number of nucleated cells in each sample was estimated by amplification of reference gene primers within the assay. To quantify the absolute abundance of each unique TCRbeta CDR3 rearrangement, sequence reads were collapsed and filtered. For each sample, productive Simpson clonality was calculated as the square root of Simpson's diversity index across productive rearrangements. The table comes from immuneACCESS by way of TCRdb, which keeps in-frame sequences with V and J called. Part of the clones is missing from these tables; in studies checked, under half for an unresolved V gene and the rest for unknown reasons. From that table come the V and J calls and clone size; the DNA was used to work out D and trimming. The sample yields over 100,000 clones; around four fifths were counted once. The ten largest account for 18% of the sample.

Notes on this clone: The clone's antigen remains unknown. No much larger clonotype is one base removed from it; base qualities were not supplied.

The CDR3 has 15 amino acids, counting the end cysteine and phenylalanine. Just the 45-base CDR3 DNA is kept, in frame starting at base 1. Reading the germline V gene gives CDR1 SNHLY and CDR2 FYNNEI. V lost 2 bases and J lost 3 bases, and the count of bases not matched to a germline gene is 5. Whole blood was collected in K2EDTA tubes by collaborating institutions according to the institutions' own protocols. For TCRbeta analysis, collaborators shipped samples in one of three forms: frozen whole blood, isolated PBMCs, or DNA extracted from either of those sample types. This receptor was obtained from an older woman with acute or convalescent COVID-19. This chain joins TRBV2 to TRBJ2-7; a stretch of 9 junction bases matches TRBD1. Sequencing used peripheral blood. The CDR3 region: CASSENLDRGYEQYF. The DNA is TGTGCCAGCAGTGAAAATTTGGACAGGGGCTACGAGCAGTACTTC.